This T cell receptor beta chain was sequenced during a study of neurological immune-mediated disorders. Looked up from germline, CDR1 is SGHVS and CDR2 is FQNEAQ. The CDR3 length is 13 residues. A note on this clonotype: At one end, the junction sequence differs from germline, possibly due to a read error.

One entry per CDR3 protein results from TCRdb running MiXCR on the 5' RACE reads. The sample yields under 75,000 distinct CDR3 sequences, 2.5% to 4% seen once. The TCR originated in a woman aged 45-60 years with multiple sclerosis. The rearrangement uses TRBV7-8 and TRBJ1-6; D gene unclear. The sample comprised PBMCs. The CDR3 here is CASSLAPRTTLNF. The CDR3 coding sequence is TGTGCCAGCAGCTTAGCGCCTCGGACGACCCTCAACTTT.